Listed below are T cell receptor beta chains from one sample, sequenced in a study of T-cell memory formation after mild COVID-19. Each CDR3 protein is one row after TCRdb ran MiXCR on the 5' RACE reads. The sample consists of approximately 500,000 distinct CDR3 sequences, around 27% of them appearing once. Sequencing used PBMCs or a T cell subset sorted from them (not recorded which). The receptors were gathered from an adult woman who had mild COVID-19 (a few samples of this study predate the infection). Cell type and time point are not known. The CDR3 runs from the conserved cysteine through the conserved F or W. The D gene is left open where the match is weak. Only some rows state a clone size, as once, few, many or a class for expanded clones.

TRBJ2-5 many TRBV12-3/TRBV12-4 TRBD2 TGTGCCAGCACCCCGGGGGGGGAGACCCAGTACTTC CASTPGGETQYF
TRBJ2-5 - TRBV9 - TGTGCCAGCAGCGTAGCGTTGAACAGGGCAGAGACCCAGTACTTC CASSVALNRAETQYF
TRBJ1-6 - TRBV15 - TGTGCCACCAGCAGACAGGGTGGGTCACCCCTCCACTTT CATSRQGGSPLHF
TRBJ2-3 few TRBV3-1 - TGTGCCAGCAGCCAGATGCGGCCCTATTCTGCCGATACGCAGTATTTT CASSQMRPYSADTQYF
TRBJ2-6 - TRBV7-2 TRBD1 TGTGCCAGCAGCTTATGGACAGGGGTCTCTGGGGCCAACGTCCTGACTTTC CASSLWTGVSGANVLTF
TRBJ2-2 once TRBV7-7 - TGTGCCAGCAGCCCCGAACGGACCGGGGAGCTGTTTTTT CASSPERTGELFF
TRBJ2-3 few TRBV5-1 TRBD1 TGCGCCAGCAGCCCCGGGACAGTTACCACAGATACGCAGTATTTT CASSPGTVTTDTQYF
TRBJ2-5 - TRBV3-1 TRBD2 TGTGCCAGCAGCAGTCGTTTAGCGGGAGCTTACGGAGAGACCCAGTACTTC CASSSRLAGAYGETQYF
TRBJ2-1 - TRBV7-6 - TGTGCCAGCAGCCCTGTTAGGCCCTACAATGAGCAGTTCTTC CASSPVRPYNEQFF
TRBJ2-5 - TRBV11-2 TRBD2 TGTGCCAGCAGCTTAAACAGGGGTGGCGGGAGGGCCAGGAGGGAGACCCAGTACTTC CASSLNRGGGRARRETQYF
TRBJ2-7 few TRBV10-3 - TGTGCCATCAGTGGGGACCTTGTCGGTGAGCAGTACTTC CAISGDLVGEQYF
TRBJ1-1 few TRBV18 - TGTGCCAGCTCACGGGGATCGACAGGTATGAACACTGAAGCTTTCTTT CASSRGSTGMNTEAFF
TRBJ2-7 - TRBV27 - TGTGCCAGCAGTTTAAAGGGAAACCTCTACGAGCAGTACTTC CASSLKGNLYEQYF
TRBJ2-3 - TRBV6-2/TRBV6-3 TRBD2 TGTGCCAGCAGCCTACTAGCGGACCTCACAGATACGCAGTATTTT CASSLLADLTDTQYF
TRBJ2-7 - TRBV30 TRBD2 TGTGCCTGGAGTTACGGAGCGGGGGATGGGGAGCAGTACTTC CAWSYGAGDGEQYF
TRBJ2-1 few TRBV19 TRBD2 TGTGCCAGTATGCCCACAGCGGGAGGGCCTGCTTACAATGAGCAGTTCTTC CASMPTAGGPAYNEQFF
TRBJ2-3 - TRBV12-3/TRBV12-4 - TGTGCCAGCAGTCTTGGAGAGGTTGTAAATACGCAGTATTTT CASSLGEVVNTQYF
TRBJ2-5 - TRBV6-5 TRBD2 TGTGCCAGCAGTTACAGGATTGGTCTAGCGGAGACCCAAGAGACCCAGTACTTC CASSYRIGLAETQETQYF
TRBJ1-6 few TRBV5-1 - TGCGCCAGCAGCCCCGGTGGGCGAAATTCACCCCTCCACTTT CASSPGGRNSPLHF
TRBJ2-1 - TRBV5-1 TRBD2 TGCGCCAGCAGCTTGGGGGTGACTAGCGGCCTTCTCGAGCAGTTCTTC CASSLGVTSGLLEQFF
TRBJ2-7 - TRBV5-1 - TGCGCCAGCAGCTTGGCGCATTCGGCCCTCTACGAGCAGTACTTC CASSLAHSALYEQYF
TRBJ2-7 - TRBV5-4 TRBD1 TGTGCCAGCAGCTTGGCCACAGGGGACCAGTACTTC CASSLATGDQYF
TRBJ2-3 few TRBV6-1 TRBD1 TGTGCCAGCAGGGATAGAACGGGACAGTTCAGCACAGATACGCAGTATTTT CASRDRTGQFSTDTQYF
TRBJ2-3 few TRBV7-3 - TGTGCCAGCAGCGCCGGGTTTACAGATACGCAGTATTTT CASSAGFTDTQYF
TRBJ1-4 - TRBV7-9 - TGTGCCAGCAGCTTAGGAGGACAGATTAATGAAAAACTGTTTTTT CASSLGGQINEKLFF
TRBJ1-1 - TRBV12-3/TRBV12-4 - TGTGCCAGCAGTTTTGGTAGGGTAAGGCACACTGAAGCTTTCTTT CASSFGRVRHTEAFF
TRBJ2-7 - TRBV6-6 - TGTGCCAGCAGTTACAATGAAGACTCTAGGCAGTACTTC CASSYNEDSRQYF
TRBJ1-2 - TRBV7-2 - TGTGCCAGCAGCTTAGTGTCTTCGTACTATGGCTACACCTTC CASSLVSSYYGYTF
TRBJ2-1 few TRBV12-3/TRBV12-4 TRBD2 TGTGCCAGCACCCTAGCGGGAGCACGGAATGAGCAGTTCTTC CASTLAGARNEQFF
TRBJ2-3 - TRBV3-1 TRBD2 TGTGCCAGCAGCCCAACTAGCGGGAGGGCAGATACGCAGTATTTT CASSPTSGRADTQYF
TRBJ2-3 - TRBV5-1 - TGCGCCAGCAGCGTCACAGGGTGGAACACAGATACGCAGTATTTT CASSVTGWNTDTQYF
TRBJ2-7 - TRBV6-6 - TGTGCCACCCGGCCGTCGACTGGTTGGGAGCAGTACTTC CATRPSTGWEQYF
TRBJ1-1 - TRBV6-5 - TGTGCCAGCAGGCCCATTAGGAACACTGAAGCTTTCTTT CASRPIRNTEAFF
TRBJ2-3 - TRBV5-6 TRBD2 TGTGCCAGCAGCTTGGGACTAGCGTATAACACAGATACGCAGTATTTT CASSLGLAYNTDTQYF
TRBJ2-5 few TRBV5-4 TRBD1 TGTGCCAGCAGTTGGAGGGACAGGGTTCGAGAGACCCAGTACTTC CASSWRDRVRETQYF
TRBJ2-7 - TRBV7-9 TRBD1 TGTGCCAGCAGCTTTCCGGGACAGGGGATCTACGAGCAGTACTTC CASSFPGQGIYEQYF
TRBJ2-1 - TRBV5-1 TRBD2 TGCGCCAGCAGCCGGGAGGGCCCCGATGAGCAGTTCTTC CASSREGPDEQFF
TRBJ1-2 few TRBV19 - TGTGCCAGTAGTTTCAGGGTTGGTGGCTACACCTTC CASSFRVGGYTF
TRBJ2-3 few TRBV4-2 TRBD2 TGTGCCAGCAGCCAAGAAATGCCTAGCGGAGCAGATACGCAGTATTTT CASSQEMPSGADTQYF
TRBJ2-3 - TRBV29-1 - TGCAGCGCACGAACCGATACTAGCACAGATACGCAGTATTTT CSARTDTSTDTQYF
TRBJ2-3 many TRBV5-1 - TGTGCCAGCAGCTTAGATAGGGCAGATACGCAGTATTTT CASSLDRADTQYF
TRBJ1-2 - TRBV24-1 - TGTGCCACCAGTGACCCCCACAGGGACTATGGCTACACCTTC CATSDPHRDYGYTF
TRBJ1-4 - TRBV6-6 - TGTGCCAGCAGTTACCCGTTGACAGAGAAACTGTTTTTT CASSYPLTEKLFF